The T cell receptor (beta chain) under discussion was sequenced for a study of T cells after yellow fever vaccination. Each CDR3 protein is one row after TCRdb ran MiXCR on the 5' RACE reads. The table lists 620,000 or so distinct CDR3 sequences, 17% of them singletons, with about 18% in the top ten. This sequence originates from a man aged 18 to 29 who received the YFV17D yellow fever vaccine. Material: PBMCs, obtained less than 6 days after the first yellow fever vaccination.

CDR3 in amino acids: CASSFYDQPQHF. CDR3 in DNA: TGTGCCAGCAGCTTTTACGATCAGCCCCAGCATTTT. V and J are TRBV7-9 and TRBJ1-5; D gene unclear. Germline CDR1 and CDR2: SEHNR and FQNEAQ (reference sequence). With 3 bases removed from V and 5 bases from J, the gap between germline ends came to 5 bases. CDR3 length: 12 amino acids.